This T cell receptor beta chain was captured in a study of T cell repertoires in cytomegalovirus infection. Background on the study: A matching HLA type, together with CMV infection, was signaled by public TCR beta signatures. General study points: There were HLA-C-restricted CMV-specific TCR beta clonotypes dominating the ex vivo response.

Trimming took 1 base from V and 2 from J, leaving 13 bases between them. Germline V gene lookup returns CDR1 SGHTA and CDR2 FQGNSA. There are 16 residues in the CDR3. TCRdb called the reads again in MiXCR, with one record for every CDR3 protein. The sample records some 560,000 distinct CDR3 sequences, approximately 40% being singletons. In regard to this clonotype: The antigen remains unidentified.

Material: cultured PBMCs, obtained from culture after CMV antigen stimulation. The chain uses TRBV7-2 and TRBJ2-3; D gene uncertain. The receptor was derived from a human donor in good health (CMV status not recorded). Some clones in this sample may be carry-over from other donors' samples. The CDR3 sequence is CASSLVARQPTDTQYF. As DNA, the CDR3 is TGTGCCAGCAGCTTAGTGGCACGCCAACCCACAGATACGCAGTATTTT. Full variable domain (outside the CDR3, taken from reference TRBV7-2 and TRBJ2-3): GAGVSQSPSNKVTEKGKDVELRCDPISGHTALYWYRQSLGQGLEFLIYFQGNSAPDKSGLPSDRFSAERTGGSVSTLTIQRTQQEDSAVYLCASSLVARQPTDTQYFGPGTRLTVL.